Shown below are 12 T cell receptor beta chains from a single sample sequenced in a study of CD8 T cells in Susac syndrome. RNA amounts of about 0.5 to 1 ug underwent reverse transcription with random hexamers. Via MiXCR, TCRdb re-called the immunoSEQ multiplex PCR reads, giving one row per CDR3 protein. Of 150,000 or so distinct CDR3 sequences in the sample, approximately 96% were seen once. Sequenced input: CD8+ T cells from PBMCs. All receptors come from a human donor with multiple sclerosis.

This sequence joins TRBV2 and TRBJ1-5; a possible D gene is TRBD1 (5 bases). CDR3 length: 17 amino acids. V was shortened by 2 bases and J by 4 bases, with 18 bases between the two germline ends. CDR1 and CDR2 from the germline V gene are SNHLY and FYNNEI. The CDR3 DNA sequence: TGTGCCAGCAGTGAAAGGGTTTCGGCCAGGGATAATCAGCCCCAGCATTTT. Protein product: CASSERVSARDNQPQHF.

The rearrangement uses TRBV4-1 and TRBJ2-7; D is perhaps TRBD1 or TRBD2 (5 bases each). The CDR3 has 15 amino acids. Germline CDR1 is MGHRA and CDR2 is YSYEKL. V lost 0 bases, J lost 2 bases, and 11 bases lay in between. CDR3 nucleotide sequence: TGCGCCAGCAGCCAAGAAACCGGGACCGCCTACGAGCAGTACTTC. Translated, it gives CASSQETGTAYEQYF.

CDR3 coding DNA: TGTGCCAGCAGTGCTAGACGGATCAATCAGCCCCAGCATTTT. This translates into CASSARRINQPQHF. V and J are TRBV27 and TRBJ1-5; no firm D call. This CDR3 is built from 14 residues. Germline loops: CDR1 MNHEY, CDR2 SMNVEV (reference sequence). The V end was cut by 5 bases, the J end by 3 bases, with 11 bases between.

The V and J genes are TRBV7-3 and TRBJ2-2; no firm D call. V lost 2 bases, J lost 7 bases, and 5 bases lay in between. The CDR3 has 12 amino acids. Per the germline V gene, CDR1 is SGHTA and CDR2 is FQGTGA. Written as DNA, the CDR3 is TGTGCCAGCAGCTTAGTGTTCGGGGAGCTGTTTTTT. Translation gives CASSLVFGELFF.

V usage is TRBV20-1 and J usage is TRBJ2-1; D is possibly TRBD2 (6 bases). The CDR3 totals 15 residues. Trimming removed 1 base from V and 8 bases from J, with 18 bases in between. Per germline, CDR1 DFQATT and CDR2 SNEGSKA (reference sequence). The CDR3 bases are TGCAGTGCTAGAGGTAGCGGCCGGCCTCACGATGAGCAGTTCTTC. This codes for CSARGSGRPHDEQFF.

The V gene is TRBV11-2, the J gene TRBJ2-7; D remains ambiguous. The CDR3 runs to 15 residues. The V and J ends lost 5 bases and 2 bases respectively, with 16 bases between them. The germline V gene has CDR1 SGHAT and CDR2 FQNNGV. This chain's CDR3 is CASSPTGRATYEQYF. The CDR3 DNA follows: TGTGCCAGCAGCCCAACCGGACGGGCGACCTACGAGCAGTACTTC.

This clonotype was observed once. This sequence joins TRBV5-4 and TRBJ2-7; unclear D gene. This CDR3 contains 13 residues. The V gene's germline CDR1 is SGHNT and CDR2 YYREEE (reference sequence). V shed 4 bases and J shed 7 bases, with 15 bases lying between them. As DNA, the CDR3 is TGTGCCAGCAGCCCCATTACAGTTGGGGAGCAGTACTTC. Translating gives CASSPITVGEQYF.

This rearrangement joins TRBV2 to TRBJ1-1; TRBD1 is a possible D gene (5 bases). This CDR3 is 12 amino acids long. CDR1 and CDR2 (germline): SNHLY, FYNNEI. Trimming stripped 7 bases from V and 7 bases from J, with 13 bases between. CDR3 amino acids: CASTFREIEAFF. The CDR3 nucleotides read TGTGCCAGCACCTTCAGGGAGATTGAAGCTTTCTTT.

In its sample, this clonotype was seen once. The chain combines TRBV5-6 with TRBJ1-2; D not resolved. Germline V gene sequence: CDR1 SGHDT, CDR2 YYEEEE. The CDR3 runs 14 residues. Between the trimmed V and J ends, which lost 0 bases and 0 bases, there was a span of 6 bases. The CDR3 protein is CASSLGASNYGYTF. CDR3 nucleotides: TGTGCCAGCAGCTTGGGGGCGTCTAACTATGGCTACACCTTC.

The chain employs TRBV30 and TRBJ2-1; D is undetermined. The CDR3 spans 14 residues. Trimming stripped 0 bases from V and 5 bases from J, with 11 bases between. The V gene's germline CDR1 is GTSNPN and CDR2 SVGIG (reference sequence). CDR3 amino acids: CAWSVGDSNNEQFF. In DNA, the CDR3 is TGTGCCTGGAGTGTCGGAGATTCAAACAATGAGCAGTTCTTC. Based on the CDR3 plus reference TRBV30 and TRBJ2-1, the full variable domain is SQTIHQWPATLVQPVGSPLSLECTVEGTSNPNLYWYRQAAGRGLQLLFYSVGIGQISSEVPQNLSASRPQDRQFILSSKKLLLSDSGFYLCAWSVGDSNNEQFFGPGTRLTVL.

The rearrangement uses TRBV5-1 and TRBJ1-1; tentative D call: TRBD1 (6 bases). The CDR3 has 13 amino acids. Trimming removed 1 base from V and 6 bases from J, with 10 bases in between. Germline V gene sequence: CDR1 SGHRS, CDR2 YFSETQ. The CDR3 is CASSLNRVAEAFF. In DNA, the CDR3 is TGCGCCAGCAGCTTGAACAGGGTCGCTGAAGCTTTCTTT. The full variable domain, completed using reference TRBV5-1 and TRBJ1-1, is KAGVTQTPRYLIKTRGQQVTLSCSPISGHRSVSWYQQTPGQGLQFLFEYFSETQRNKGNFPGRFSGRQFSNSRSEMNVSTLELGDSALYLCASSLNRVAEAFFGQGTRLTVV.

This rearrangement joins TRBV11-3 to TRBJ2-7, with 8 nucleotides matching TRBD1. The length of the CDR3 is 15 residues. The J segment lost 2 bases and the V segment lost 4 bases, leaving 7 bases of the junction unmatched. Per the germline V gene, CDR1 is SGHNT and CDR2 is YENEEA. In nucleotides, the CDR3 is TGTGCCAGCAGCTCTACAGGGGGTCCCGCCTACGAGCAGTACTTC. As protein: CASSSTGGPAYEQYF. Using reference TRBV11-3 and TRBJ2-7 for the parts outside the CDR3, the full variable domain is EAGVVQSPRYKIIEKKQPVAFWCNPISGHNTLYWYLQNLGQGPELLIRYENEEAVDDSQLPKDRFSAERLKGVDSTLKIQPAELGDSAVYLCASSSTGGPAYEQYFGPGTRLTVT.